These 32 T cell receptor beta chains came from one sample sequenced in a study of siplizumab effects on memory and regulatory T cells. The table came from immunoSEQ multiplex PCR; TCRdb's copy has only in-frame clones and leaves some out. The table records 50,000 to 55,000 clones, approximately 93% of them present only once. The sequenced sample consisted of CD8+ T cells sorted from blood. Receptors originate from a human donor in good health.

The V and J genes are TRBV7-9 and TRBJ2-5; no clear D. V was pared by 6 bases and J by 4 bases, with 15 bases between. Germline assignment: CDR1 SEHNR and CDR2 FQNEAQ (reference sequence). The CDR3 is 14 amino acids. This chain's CDR3 is CASSEAISGETQYF. The CDR3 coding sequence is TGTGCCAGCAGTGAAGCCATATCCGGAGAGACCCAGTACTTC.

The chain links TRBV18 to TRBJ1-2; D perhaps matches TRBD1 (5 bases). The length of the CDR3 is 15 residues. The ends were cut back, 5 bases at V and 7 bases at J, with 20 bases in the middle. The germline V gene has CDR1 KGHSH and CDR2 LQKENI. CDR3 in amino acids: CASSYEGTAFGGYTF. The CDR3 DNA reads as TGTGCCAGCTCATACGAGGGGACCGCCTTTGGTGGCTACACCTTC.

This chain links TRBV11-2 with TRBJ1-5, with D hard to call. Germline CDR1 is SGHAT and CDR2 is FQNNGV. Trimming cost V 2 bases and J 7 bases, with 12 bases left between them. The CDR3 is 14 residues long. The CDR3: CASSLHGMGQPQHF. The CDR3 nucleotides read TGTGCCAGCAGCTTACACGGGATGGGGCAGCCCCAGCATTTT.

This clone was picked up a small number of times. J is TRBJ1-1 and V is TRBV29-1; D is undetermined. Looked up from germline, CDR1 is SQVTM and CDR2 is ANQGSEA. The CDR3 is made up of 14 amino acids. V was clipped by 0 bases and J by 8 bases, with 16 bases between them. CDR3 sequence (DNA): TGCAGCGTTGAAGATCCGGTGGGGAAAGGGGAAGCTTTCTTT. Translated: CSVEDPVGKGEAFF.

In its sample, this clone was seen once. The chain has TRBV5-1 and TRBJ2-1; D is possibly TRBD1 or TRBD2 (5 bases each). The ends were cut back, 4 bases at V and 3 bases at J, with 11 bases in the middle. The CDR3 sequence is 14 residues long. Germline values: CDR1 SGHRS, CDR2 YFSETQ. The CDR3 here is CASSRDLNYNEQFF. CDR3 sequence (DNA): TGCGCCAGCAGCCGGGACCTAAACTACAATGAGCAGTTCTTC.

The chain links TRBV30 to TRBJ2-2; 7 bases agree with TRBD2. The CDR3 length is 15 residues. The germline V gene encodes CDR1 GTSNPN and CDR2 SVGIG (reference sequence). The trim removed 3 bases at V and 1 base at J, leaving 5 bases unmatched. The CDR3 DNA follows: TGTGCCTGGAGCGGGGCGGGAGAGAACACCGGGGAGCTGTTTTTT. The encoded protein is CAWSGAGENTGELFF. The full variable domain, with the rest looked up from reference TRBV30 and TRBJ2-2, is SQTIHQWPATLVQPVGSPLSLECTVEGTSNPNLYWYRQAAGRGLQLLFYSVGIGQISSEVPQNLSASRPQDRQFILSSKKLLLSDSGFYLCAWSGAGENTGELFFGEGSRLTVL.

V is TRBV25-1 and J is TRBJ1-1; D ambiguous. V was pared by 8 bases and J by 8 bases, with 12 bases between. The CDR3 has 11 residues. From germline, CDR1 is MGHDK and CDR2 SYGVNS. The CDR3 DNA sequence: TGTGCCAGCGCCAACTCCGCGGAAGCTTTCTTT. Amino acid sequence: CASANSAEAFF.

The V and J genes are TRBV27 and TRBJ1-2; the match to TRBD1 covers 8 bases. The junction had 12 bases not matched to a gene; V was cut back by 0 bases and J by 6 bases. Germline CDR1 MNHEY, CDR2 SMNVEV (reference sequence). This CDR3 is 17 amino acids long. CDR3 residues: CASSLSLWAGGVNGYTF. As DNA, the CDR3 is TGTGCCAGCAGTTTATCGCTCTGGGCAGGGGGCGTGAATGGCTACACCTTC.

The rearrangement uses TRBV2 and TRBJ1-1, with D unresolved. Germline V gene data show CDR1 as SNHLY and CDR2 as FYNNEI. This CDR3 is 12 amino acids long. The V gene lost 7 bases and the J gene lost 2 bases, with 8 bases spanning the gap. CDR3 bases: TGTGCCAGCATAGACCGAAACACTGAAGCTTTCTTT. Its protein is CASIDRNTEAFF. The entire variable domain, with the rest obtained from reference TRBV2 and TRBJ1-1, is as follows: EPEVTQTPSHQVTQMGQEVILRCVPISNHLYFYWYRQILGQKVEFLVSFYNNEISEKSEIFDDQFSVERPDGSNFTLKIRSTKLEDSAMYFCASIDRNTEAFFGQGTRLTVV.

This clone appeared a few times. The rearrangement uses TRBV28 and TRBJ2-6; D is perhaps TRBD1 or TRBD2 (5 bases each). The germline V gene encodes CDR1 MDHEN and CDR2 SYDVKM. V lost 4 bases and J lost 0, with 7 bases in between. CDR3 size: 15 residues. The CDR3 here is CASSSGSSGANVLTF. For the CDR3, the DNA is TGTGCCAGCAGTTCAGGGAGCTCTGGGGCCAACGTCCTGACTTTC.

CDR3 in amino acids: CASSLALGTGTYEQYF. The DNA of the CDR3 is TGTGCCAGCAGCTTAGCGCTTGGGACGGGAACCTACGAGCAGTACTTC. The V and J genes are TRBV7-9 and TRBJ2-7; D is possibly TRBD1 or TRBD2 (5 bases each). V dropped 0 bases and J dropped 2 bases, with 14 bases sitting between them. In germline, CDR1 is SEHNR, CDR2 FQNEAQ (reference sequence). This CDR3 region has 16 residues.

This clone has just a few counts. The V call is TRBV5-6, the J call TRBJ1-1; D is undetermined. Germline V gene lookup returns CDR1 SGHDT and CDR2 YYEEEE. V was shortened by 2 bases and J by 4 bases, with 18 bases between the two germline ends. CDR3 size: 16 residues. DNA for the CDR3: TGTGCCAGCAGCTTAGGTAAGAGATTAGACGGCACTGAAGCTTTCTTT. Its protein is CASSLGKRLDGTEAFF.

This chain uses TRBV11-2 with TRBJ2-5; D is possibly TRBD1 (7 bases). With 1 base removed from V and 1 base from J, the gap between germline ends came to 10 bases. The CDR3 contains 15 residues. Germline V gene sequence: CDR1 SGHAT, CDR2 FQNNGV. This chain's CDR3 is CASSLGRDSQETQYF. The CDR3 DNA reads as TGTGCCAGCAGCTTAGGGAGGGACAGCCAAGAGACCCAGTACTTC.

V and J are TRBV4-1 and TRBJ2-7; D gene uncertain. CDR3 length: 12 residues. The germline V and J ends were trimmed by 1 base and 7 bases, with 8 bases remaining between them. The germline CDR1 and CDR2 sequences are MGHRA and YSYEKL. This CDR3 is CASSQGPSEQYF. The CDR3, as DNA: TGCGCCAGCAGCCAAGGGCCGTCTGAGCAGTACTTC.

The chain joins TRBV27 to TRBJ1-2; D is unclear. This CDR3 contains 13 residues. With 6 bases removed from V and 8 bases from J, the gap between germline ends came to 16 bases. Germline values: CDR1 MNHEY, CDR2 SMNVEV (reference sequence). The CDR3 DNA is TGTGCCAGCAGCCTGACACTCCTCCACGGCTACACCTTC. Its translation is CASSLTLLHGYTF.

V and J are TRBV6-6 and TRBJ2-7; D is ambiguous. Germline CDR1 is MNHNY and CDR2 is SVGAGI (reference sequence). The V and J ends lost 8 bases and 2 bases respectively, with 7 bases between them. The CDR3 is made up of 11 amino acids. The CDR3 sequence is CASGPTYEQYF. CDR3 nucleotide sequence: TGTGCCAGCGGGCCAACCTACGAGCAGTACTTC.

The chain uses TRBV5-6 and TRBJ1-1, with D hard to call. From germline, CDR1 is SGHDT and CDR2 YYEEEE. CDR3 length equals 15 residues. V shed 0 bases and J shed 1 base, with 10 bases lying between them. This chain's CDR3 is CASSLAGGGNTEAFF. CDR3 nucleotide sequence: TGTGCCAGCAGCTTGGCCGGCGGCGGGAACACTGAAGCTTTCTTT.

The chain employs TRBV28 and TRBJ1-6; D perhaps matches TRBD1 (5 bases). CDR3 length: 17 amino acids. Trimming removed 2 bases at V and 7 bases at J, with 18 bases between. Per germline, CDR1 MDHEN and CDR2 SYDVKM. The CDR3: CASSLLPQGTSNSPLHF. The CDR3 region has the DNA TGTGCCAGCAGTTTACTCCCGCAAGGGACTTCGAATTCACCCCTCCACTTT.

This chain connects TRBV2 to TRBJ2-7, with D unresolved. Germline V CDR1 and CDR2: SNHLY, FYNNEI. The CDR3 covers 10 residues. Trimming pared 10 bases from V and 2 bases from J, leaving 6 bases between. CDR3 nucleotide sequence: TGTGCCACCGGTGCCTACGAGCAGTACTTC. This encodes CATGAYEQYF.

This sequence joins TRBV28 and TRBJ2-3, with a tentative D call TRBD2 (7 bases). This CDR3 comprises 15 residues. Looked up from germline, CDR1 is MDHEN and CDR2 is SYDVKM. The V gene lost 2 bases and the J gene lost 4 bases, with 13 bases spanning the gap. CDR3: CASSLRGRAADTQYF. In DNA, the CDR3 is TGTGCCAGCAGTTTAAGGGGGAGGGCCGCAGATACGCAGTATTTT.

The V call is TRBV7-2, the J call TRBJ2-7; D is perhaps TRBD1 (5 bases). V was shortened by 3 bases and J by 3 bases, with 15 bases between the two germline ends. Looked up from germline, CDR1 is SGHTA and CDR2 is FQGNSA. The length of the CDR3 is 15 residues. CDR3 coding DNA: TGTGCCAGCAGCTTGGGCCGCCAGGGTAACTACGAGCAGTACTTC. Translating gives CASSLGRQGNYEQYF.

The chain's CDR3 is CASSQFSGAGDTQYF. For the CDR3, the DNA is TGCGCCAGCAGCCAGTTCAGCGGAGCAGGGGATACGCAGTATTTT. V is TRBV4-1 and J is TRBJ2-3; D tentatively reads TRBD1 or TRBD2 (5 bases each). Germline V CDR1 and CDR2: MGHRA, YSYEKL. CDR3 size: 15 residues. V was trimmed by 3 bases and J by 6 bases, leaving 16 bases between them.

This chain joins TRBV11-2 and TRBJ2-2; D remains ambiguous. The V and J ends lost 4 bases and 6 bases respectively, with 9 bases between them. The germline V gene has CDR1 SGHAT and CDR2 FQNNGV. The CDR3 is 13 amino acids. CDR3 in amino acids: CASSSADAGELFF. The CDR3 DNA sequence: TGTGCCAGCAGCTCCGCCGACGCCGGGGAGCTGTTTTTT.

The rearrangement joins TRBV6-6 to TRBJ2-7, with D possibly being TRBD2 (6 bases). The CDR3 covers 16 residues. The V gene's germline CDR1 is MNHNY and CDR2 SVGAGI (reference sequence). Trimming cost V 0 bases and J 6 bases, with 18 bases left between them. CDR3 DNA sequence: TGTGCCAGCAGTTACTCGATCGCTAGCGAGGAAATCGAGCAGTACTTC. Amino acid sequence: CASSYSIASEEIEQYF.

V is TRBV7-9 and J is TRBJ1-5; D is unresolved. The germline CDR1 and CDR2 sequences are SEHNR and FQNEAQ (reference sequence). The CDR3 is 12 residues long. The V end lost 8 bases, the J end lost 9 bases, and 14 bases lay between the germline ends. The DNA for the CDR3 is TGTGCCAGCCAGCAGGAGAAGCTGCCCCAGCATTTT. The encoded protein is CASQQEKLPQHF.

The chain couples TRBV19 to TRBJ2-5; no definite D call. Germline-derived CDR1 and CDR2 are LNHDA and SQIVND (reference sequence). The CDR3 spans 13 residues. Deletions cut 2 bases from V and 3 bases from J, with 7 bases between. The CDR3 bases are TGTGCCAGTAGTATATACATCGAAGAGACCCAGTACTTC. Its translation is CASSIYIEETQYF.

This chain joins TRBV7-3 and TRBJ2-2, with D perhaps matching TRBD1 or TRBD2 (5 bases each). The V gene lost 2 bases and the J gene lost 7 bases, with 8 bases spanning the gap. Germline V gene data show CDR1 as SGHTA and CDR2 as FQGTGA. The CDR3 sequence is 13 residues long. In nucleotides, the CDR3 is TGTGCCAGCAGCTTACCAGGGAGCGGGGAGCTGTTTTTT. Residues: CASSLPGSGELFF.

The chain uses TRBV4-2 and TRBJ2-3, with TRBD2 identical over 8 bases. CDR1 LGHNA and CDR2 YNFKEQ come from the germline V gene. This CDR3 comprises 14 residues. Trimming removed 7 bases from V and 1 base from J; junction bases left unmatched: 4. The CDR3: CASTGLVGTDTQYF. The CDR3 region has the DNA TGTGCCAGCACGGGACTAGTTGGCACAGATACGCAGTATTTT.

V usage is TRBV11-2 and J usage is TRBJ2-5; 8 bases agree with TRBD1. The J segment lost 2 bases and the V segment lost 8 bases, leaving 4 bases of the junction unmatched. Germline V gene sequence: CDR1 SGHAT, CDR2 FQNNGV. The CDR3 is 13 residues long. As DNA, the CDR3 is TGTGCCAGCGGGAGACAGGGGCAAGAGACCCAGTACTTC. Translated: CASGRQGQETQYF.

The rearrangement uses TRBV5-4 and TRBJ2-7; the match to TRBD1 covers 8 bases. The germline CDR1 and CDR2 sequences are SGHNT and YYREEE (reference sequence). V lost 3 bases and J lost 4; bases outside the gene matches: 6. The CDR3 runs 14 residues. The CDR3 sequence is CASSYNRGWYEQYF. The CDR3 coding sequence is TGTGCCAGCAGCTATAACAGGGGGTGGTACGAGCAGTACTTC.

In DNA form, the CDR3 reads TGTGCCTGGCAAGACATCCACAGGGTTTTGACTGAAGCTTTCTTT. Its translation is CAWQDIHRVLTEAFF. The V and J genes are TRBV30 and TRBJ1-1; possible D gene TRBD1, 6 bases. The CDR3 is made up of 15 amino acids. V dropped 5 bases and J dropped 5 bases, with 21 bases sitting between them. The germline V gene has CDR1 GTSNPN and CDR2 SVGIG (reference sequence).

The chain joins TRBV30 to TRBJ1-1; a weak D match, TRBD1 (6 bases). The V end was cut by 0 bases, the J end by 4 bases, with 6 bases between. The CDR3 runs 12 residues. CDR1 is GTSNPN and CDR2 is SVGIG in the germline V gene (reference sequence). CDR3 nucleotide sequence: TGTGCCTGGAGTGTGGGGGCCACTGAAGCTTTCTTT. Amino acid sequence: CAWSVGATEAFF.